Listed here are 2 T cell receptor beta chains from one sample, sequenced in a study of blood T cell repertoires in COVID-19. Profiling relied on immunoSEQ multiplex PCR, and the TCRdb table lists in-frame clones only, not all of them. Altogether roughly 400,000 clones are present, around nine tenths being singletons, with the ten largest covering around 1.5%. The sequenced sample was PBMCs or T cells enriched from blood (not recorded which). These receptors were obtained from a woman between 18 and 29 years old who had been exposed to COVID-19.

This clone was observed a single time. This chain connects TRBV19 to TRBJ1-1, with a weak D call TRBD1 (5 bases). Trimming took off 5 bases at V and 0 bases at J, with 19 bases between the two ends. The CDR3 contains 17 residues. Looked up from germline, CDR1 is LNHDA and CDR2 is SQIVND (reference sequence). The CDR3 sequence is CASSPYSRVGMNTEAFF. In DNA, the CDR3 is TGTGCCAGTAGTCCCTATAGCAGGGTCGGTATGAACACTGAAGCTTTCTTT.

This chain connects TRBV11-1 to TRBJ1-2; D unclear. Germline V gene data show CDR1 as SGHAT and CDR2 as FQDESV (reference sequence). The ends were cut back, 7 bases at V and 6 bases at J, with 15 bases in the middle. The length of the CDR3 is 13 residues. The CDR3 reads CASTRLEINGYTF. CDR3 nucleotide sequence: TGTGCCAGCACCCGACTTGAAATAAATGGCTACACCTTC.